A selection of T cell receptor beta chains follows, all from one sample in a study of spatial heterogeneity in lung cancer. TCRdb fed the 5' RACE reads into MiXCR, producing one record per CDR3 protein. The data contain about 10,000 distinct CDR3 sequences, about 6.9% of them singletons. The sequencing here drew on lung tumor tissue, taken at surgery. The receptors shown here come from a male donor with early-stage non-small cell lung cancer. Each CDR3 is given with its conserved first and last residue. The D gene is left open where the match is weak. Expanded clones get a size class; other rows say once, few or many, or leave the size out.

CDR3aa | CDR3nt | d_gene | abundance | len | j_gene | v_gene
CASSLRKTVSTDTQYF | TGTGCCAGCAGCTTAAGGAAAACCGTTAGCACAGATACGCAGTATTTT | . | medium-sized | 16 | TRBJ2-3 | TRBV7-9
CASSVPGTAYTEAFF | TGCGCCAGCAGCGTCCCCGGGACAGCTTACACTGAAGCTTTCTTT | TRBD1 | many | 15 | TRBJ1-1 | TRBV5-1
CASSTRGTGSTGNTIYF | TGTGCCAGCAGCACCCGAGGGACAGGGTCAACTGGAAACACCATATATTTT | TRBD1 | . | 17 | TRBJ1-3 | TRBV7-2
CASSQERLSEQYF | TGTGCCAGCAGCCAAGAACGACTTAGCGAGCAGTACTTC | . | medium-sized | 13 | TRBJ2-7 | TRBV3-1
CASSLVTGEETQYF | TGCGCCAGCAGCTTGGTTACGGGGGAAGAGACCCAGTACTTC | . | many | 14 | TRBJ2-5 | TRBV5-1
CASSDGPQHQPQHF | TGTGCCAGCAGCGACGGGCCCCAGCACCAGCCCCAGCATTTT | . | many | 14 | TRBJ1-5 | TRBV5-6
CASSLSPGANYGYTF | TGTGCCAGCAGTTTATCGCCGGGGGCGAACTATGGCTACACCTTC | . | . | 15 | TRBJ1-2 | TRBV27
CACNRLGGADTQYF | TGTGCCTGCAATCGTCTGGGGGGCGCAGATACGCAGTATTTT | . | . | 14 | TRBJ2-3 | TRBV7-9
CASSLAGNTEAFF | TGTGCCAGCAGCTTAGCGGGGAACACTGAAGCTTTCTTT | . | many | 13 | TRBJ1-1 | TRBV7-8
CSARDPPYPPLHF | TGCAGTGCTAGAGATCCTCCTTATCCACCCCTCCACTTT | . | few | 13 | TRBJ1-6 | TRBV20-1
CAISVGGLDTEAFF | TGTGCCATCAGTGTAGGGGGGCTGGACACTGAAGCTTTCTTT | . | many | 14 | TRBJ1-1 | TRBV10-3
CASRSITDTQYF | TGTGCCAGCAGAAGCATCACAGATACGCAGTATTTT | . | . | 12 | TRBJ2-3 | TRBV12-3/TRBV12-4
CASSPSAGREETQYF | TGTGCCAGCAGCCCCAGTGCAGGGAGGGAAGAGACCCAGTACTTC | TRBD2 | many | 15 | TRBJ2-5 | TRBV7-8
CSATPLTGTYEQYF | TGCAGTGCTACCCCTCTGACAGGGACCTACGAGCAGTACTTC | TRBD1 | many | 14 | TRBJ2-7 | TRBV20-1
CASSLTGDNSPLHF | TGTGCCAGCAGCCTGACCGGGGATAATTCACCCCTCCACTTT | . | many | 14 | TRBJ1-6 | TRBV12-3/TRBV12-4
CASSLGSEAFF | TGTGCCAGCAGTTTAGGCAGTGAAGCTTTCTTT | . | many | 11 | TRBJ1-1 | TRBV27
CATNRAGGGTDTQYF | TGTGCCACAAATAGGGCGGGAGGTGGCACAGATACGCAGTATTTT | TRBD2 | many | 15 | TRBJ2-3 | TRBV24-1
CASSPSSSGNAEAFF | TGTGCCAGCTCACCCTCCTCTTCCGGTAACGCTGAAGCTTTCTTT | . | many | 15 | TRBJ1-1 | TRBV18
CASSFTWTANYGYTF | TGTGCCAGTAGCTTCACTTGGACGGCAAACTATGGCTACACCTTC | . | many | 15 | TRBJ1-2 | TRBV19
CASSLEGFRKNEQFF | TGTGCCAGCAGTTTAGAAGGTTTCAGAAAAAATGAGCAGTTCTTC | . | many | 15 | TRBJ2-1 | TRBV27
CAISEREQGFQETQYF | TGTGCCATCAGTGAACGAGAACAGGGGTTCCAAGAGACCCAGTACTTC | TRBD1 | many | 16 | TRBJ2-5 | TRBV10-3
CASSQDRSGKSYEQYF | TGTGCCAGCAGCCAAGATCGGTCAGGGAAATCCTACGAGCAGTACTTC | . | medium-sized | 16 | TRBJ2-7 | TRBV4-2
CAIARRYYEQYF | TGTGCCATCGCCCGGCGCTACTACGAGCAGTACTTC | . | . | 12 | TRBJ2-7 | TRBV10-3
CASSETPGLATRTDTQYF | TGTGCCAGCAGTGAAACCCCCGGACTAGCGACACGCACAGATACGCAGTATTTT | TRBD2 | many | 18 | TRBJ2-3 | TRBV6-1
CASSIAGGPGNEQFF | TGTGCCAGCTCAATAGCGGGAGGGCCCGGCAATGAGCAGTTCTTC | TRBD2 | many | 15 | TRBJ2-1 | TRBV18
CAWSNPTVLNSPLHF | TGTGCCTGGAGTAACCCGACGGTGCTTAATTCACCCCTCCACTTT | . | many | 15 | TRBJ1-6 | TRBV30
CASSEFGQGFYNQPQHF | TGTGCCAGCAGTGAATTTGGACAGGGGTTTTACAATCAGCCCCAGCATTTT | TRBD1 | medium-sized | 17 | TRBJ1-5 | TRBV6-1
CAWVALGSQETQYF | TGTGCCTGGGTCGCCCTGGGATCACAAGAGACCCAGTACTTC | . | many | 14 | TRBJ2-5 | TRBV30
CSVEDGGQFNQPQHF | TGCAGCGTTGAAGATGGGGGGCAGTTCAATCAGCCCCAGCATTTT | . | many | 15 | TRBJ1-5 | TRBV29-1
CASSEDRVPYEQYF | TGTGCCAGCAGTGAAGACAGGGTTCCCTACGAGCAGTACTTC | TRBD1 | medium-sized | 14 | TRBJ2-7 | TRBV25-1
CASSPQGGTQYF | TGTGCTAGCAGCCCCCAGGGTGGTACGCAGTATTTT | . | . | 12 | TRBJ2-3 | TRBV7-7
CASSLKGGANYGYTF | TGTGCCAGCAGTTTAAAAGGGGGCGCGAACTATGGCTACACCTTC | TRBD1 | many | 15 | TRBJ1-2 | TRBV28
CASRQGAVSTEAFF | TGTGCCAGCAGACAGGGGGCAGTGAGCACTGAAGCTTTCTTT | TRBD1 | many | 14 | TRBJ1-1 | TRBV3-1
CASSPDRGNQPQHF | TGTGCCAGCAGCCCGGACAGGGGCAATCAGCCCCAGCATTTT | TRBD1 | many | 14 | TRBJ1-5 | TRBV6-5
CASSLRPGPKGLAGISTDTQYF | TGTGCCAGCAGCTTAAGGCCGGGCCCAAAGGGGCTAGCGGGGATTAGCACAGATACGCAGTATTTT | TRBD2 | many | 22 | TRBJ2-3 | TRBV7-2
CAISQGTGQYF | TGTGCCATCAGTCAGGGGACAGGGCAGTATTTT | TRBD1 | medium-sized | 11 | TRBJ2-3 | TRBV10-3
CASSHRDRPRVAFF | TGTGCCAGCAGCCACCGAGACAGGCCCCGGGTGGCTTTCTTT | . | many | 14 | TRBJ1-1 | TRBV3-1
CASSYPRTVNSPLHF | TGTGCCAGCAGTTACCCCCGGACAGTTAATTCACCCCTCCACTTT | . | many | 15 | TRBJ1-6 | TRBV6-6
CSANTGPNQPQHF | TGCAGTGCTAACACAGGGCCCAATCAGCCCCAGCATTTT | . | many | 13 | TRBJ1-5 | TRBV20-1
CASSLDLSSGTNWETQYF | TGTGCCAGCAGCTTAGATTTGTCTAGCGGGACCAATTGGGAGACCCAGTACTTC | TRBD2 | many | 18 | TRBJ2-5 | TRBV11-2
CASSDYRSSYNSPLHF | TGTGCCAGCAGCGACTACAGGAGCTCCTATAATTCACCCCTCCACTTT | . | many | 16 | TRBJ1-6 | TRBV11-2
CASSQGAANQPQHF | TGTGCCAGCTCACAAGGGGCTGCGAATCAGCCCCAGCATTTT | . | many | 14 | TRBJ1-5 | TRBV18
CASSVGSGTAGYTF | TGTGCCAGCAGCGTGGGTTCCGGGACAGCCGGCTACACCTTC | TRBD1 | many | 14 | TRBJ1-2 | TRBV9
CASSADGYYGYTF | TGTGCCAGCAGCGCGGACGGATATTATGGCTACACCTTC | . | many | 13 | TRBJ1-2 | TRBV7-4
CATRATGVTNEQFF | TGTGCCACCAGAGCAACAGGGGTAACCAATGAGCAGTTCTTC | TRBD1 | many | 14 | TRBJ2-1 | TRBV24-1
CASSLGPVEKLFF | TGTGCTAGCAGCTTAGGGCCGGTGGAAAAACTGTTTTTT | . | many | 13 | TRBJ1-4 | TRBV7-7
CASSPHMATSTGMYGYTF | TGTGCCAGCAGTCCTCATATGGCGACGTCGACAGGGATGTATGGCTACACCTTC | TRBD1 | many | 18 | TRBJ1-2 | TRBV7-2
CASSRSFGDGYTF | TGTGCCAGCAGCAGGAGCTTCGGGGATGGCTACACCTTC | . | many | 13 | TRBJ1-2 | TRBV7-2
CASSLNGAAPQETQYF | TGCGCCAGCAGCTTGAATGGGGCAGCTCCGCAAGAGACCCAGTACTTC | . | many | 16 | TRBJ2-5 | TRBV5-1
CASSTGTGYTF | TGTGCCAGCAGTACAGGGACTGGCTACACCTTC | . | . | 11 | TRBJ1-2 | TRBV12-3/TRBV12-4
CSASPGQTYEQYF | TGCAGTGCTAGCCCGGGACAGACCTACGAGCAGTACTTC | TRBD1 | . | 13 | TRBJ2-7 | TRBV20-1
CASSLGLPQETQYF | TGTGCCAGCAGCTTAGGACTACCTCAAGAGACCCAGTACTTC | . | many | 14 | TRBJ2-5 | TRBV7-2
CASSSTKAGNTIYF | TGTGCCAGCAGCTCAACAAAGGCTGGAAACACCATATATTTT | . | medium-sized | 14 | TRBJ1-3 | TRBV27
CSAGGVSSYNEQFF | TGCAGTGCCGGGGGGGTGAGCTCCTACAATGAGCAGTTCTTC | TRBD2 | many | 14 | TRBJ2-1 | TRBV20-1
CASSLVGGDEQFF | TGCGCCAGCAGCTTGGTCGGGGGTGATGAGCAGTTCTTC | . | many | 13 | TRBJ2-1 | TRBV5-1
CASSRFTGGEDSYNSPLHF | TGCGCCAGCAGCCGATTCACAGGGGGCGAGGACTCCTATAATTCACCCCTCCACTTT | TRBD1 | many | 19 | TRBJ1-6 | TRBV4-1
CAISQPGQGTTEAFF | TGTGCCATCAGTCAACCGGGACAGGGGACCACTGAAGCTTTCTTT | TRBD1 | many | 15 | TRBJ1-1 | TRBV10-3
CASSLWSRRKSNQPQHF | TGTGCCAGCAGTTTATGGTCTCGCCGTAAAAGCAATCAGCCCCAGCATTTT | . | many | 17 | TRBJ1-5 | TRBV28